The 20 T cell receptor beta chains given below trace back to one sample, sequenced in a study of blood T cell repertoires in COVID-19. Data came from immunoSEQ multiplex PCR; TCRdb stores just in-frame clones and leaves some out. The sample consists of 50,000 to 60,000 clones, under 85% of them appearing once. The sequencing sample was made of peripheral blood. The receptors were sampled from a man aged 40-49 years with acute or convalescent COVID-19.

The CDR3 spells CASSERVAGGPDTQYF. The CDR3 DNA sequence: TGTGCCAGCAGTGAGAGGGTAGCGGGGGGGCCGGATACGCAGTATTTT. The chain employs TRBV2 and TRBJ2-3, with 11 bases that match TRBD2. Trimming at V came to 3 bases and at J to 6 bases, leaving 8 bases not matched to a gene. CDR1 is SNHLY and CDR2 is FYNNEI in the germline V gene. This CDR3 is built from 16 residues.

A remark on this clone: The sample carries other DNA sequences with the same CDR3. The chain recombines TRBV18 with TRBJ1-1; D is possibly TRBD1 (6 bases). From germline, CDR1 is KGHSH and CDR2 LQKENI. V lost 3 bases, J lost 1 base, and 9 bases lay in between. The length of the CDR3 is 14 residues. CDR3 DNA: TGTGCCAGCTCACCGGACAGAAAGAACACTGAAGCTTTCTTT. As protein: CASSPDRKNTEAFF. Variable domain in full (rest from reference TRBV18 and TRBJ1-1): NAGVMQNPRHLVRRRGQEARLRCSPMKGHSHVYWYRQLPEEGLKFMVYLQKENIIDESGMPKERFSAEFPKEGPSILRIQQVVRGDSAAYFCASSPDRKNTEAFFGQGTRLTVV.

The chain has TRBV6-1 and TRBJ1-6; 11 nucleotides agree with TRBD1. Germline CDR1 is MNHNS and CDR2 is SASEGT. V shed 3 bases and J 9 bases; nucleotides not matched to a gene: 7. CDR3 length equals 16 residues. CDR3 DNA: TGTGCCAGCAGTGATAGAGGGGGACAGGGGGGTTCACCCCTCCACTTT. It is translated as CASSDRGGQGGSPLHF.

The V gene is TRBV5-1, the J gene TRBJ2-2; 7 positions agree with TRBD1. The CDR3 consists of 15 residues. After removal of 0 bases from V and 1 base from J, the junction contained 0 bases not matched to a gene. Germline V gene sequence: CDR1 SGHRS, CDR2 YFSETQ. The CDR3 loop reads CASSLGTGNTGELFF. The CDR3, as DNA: TGCGCCAGCAGCTTGGGGACAGGGAACACCGGGGAGCTGTTTTTT.

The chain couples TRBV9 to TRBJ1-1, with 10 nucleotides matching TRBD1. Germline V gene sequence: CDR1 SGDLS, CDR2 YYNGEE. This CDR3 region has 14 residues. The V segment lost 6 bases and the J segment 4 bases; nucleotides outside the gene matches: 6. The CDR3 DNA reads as TGTGCCAGCACCCGACAGGGGGCGTTCACTGAAGCTTTCTTT. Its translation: CASTRQGAFTEAFF.

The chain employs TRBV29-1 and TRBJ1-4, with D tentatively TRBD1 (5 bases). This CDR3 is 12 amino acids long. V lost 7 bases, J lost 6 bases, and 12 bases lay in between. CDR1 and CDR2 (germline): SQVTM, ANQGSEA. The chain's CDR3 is CSGRSGDEKLFF. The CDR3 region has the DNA TGCAGCGGCCGATCGGGGGATGAAAAACTGTTTTTT.

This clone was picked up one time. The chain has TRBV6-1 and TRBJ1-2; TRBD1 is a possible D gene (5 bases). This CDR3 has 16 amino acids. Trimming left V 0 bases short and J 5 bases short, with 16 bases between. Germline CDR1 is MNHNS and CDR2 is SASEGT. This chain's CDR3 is CASSEAASAGLYGYTF. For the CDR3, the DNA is TGTGCCAGCAGTGAAGCCGCCTCGGCGGGGCTTTATGGCTACACCTTC.

CDR3 sequence reads: CASVEWANTEAFF. DNA of the CDR3: TGTGCCAGCGTTGAGTGGGCGAACACTGAAGCTTTCTTT. The chain links TRBV12-3 or TRBV12-4 to TRBJ1-1; D call uncertain. This CDR3 is built from 13 residues. The V end lost 8 bases, the J end lost 1 base, and 11 bases lay between the germline ends.

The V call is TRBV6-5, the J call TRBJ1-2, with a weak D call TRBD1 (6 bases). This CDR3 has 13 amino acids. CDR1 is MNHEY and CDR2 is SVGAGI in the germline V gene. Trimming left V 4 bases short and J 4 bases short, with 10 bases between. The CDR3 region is CASSFDRTYGYTF. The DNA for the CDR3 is TGTGCCAGCAGTTTTGACAGGACCTATGGCTACACCTTC.

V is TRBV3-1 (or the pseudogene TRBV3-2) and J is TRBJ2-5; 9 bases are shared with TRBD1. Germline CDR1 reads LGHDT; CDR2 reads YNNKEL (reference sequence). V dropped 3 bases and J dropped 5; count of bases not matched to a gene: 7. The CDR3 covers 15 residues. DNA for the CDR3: TGTGCCAGCAGCCACAGGACAGGGGCTAGGGAGACCCAGTACTTC. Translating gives CASSHRTGARETQYF.

In nucleotides, the CDR3 is TGTGCCAGCAGTCTTGGACAGACTAATTCACCCCTCCACTTT. Residues: CASSLGQTNSPLHF. The rearrangement links TRBV6-5 to TRBJ1-6; TRBD1 is a possible D gene (6 bases). The length of the CDR3 is 14 residues. Germline V lookup: CDR1 MNHEY, CDR2 SVGAGI. The V end lost 5 bases, the J end lost 6 bases, and 11 bases lay between the germline ends.

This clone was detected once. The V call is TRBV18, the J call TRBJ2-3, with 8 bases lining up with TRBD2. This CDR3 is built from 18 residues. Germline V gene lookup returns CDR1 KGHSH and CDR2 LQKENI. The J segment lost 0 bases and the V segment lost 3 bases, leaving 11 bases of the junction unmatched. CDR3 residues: CASSPLRIAGSSTDTQYF. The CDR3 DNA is TGTGCCAGCTCACCGTTGAGGATAGCGGGGTCTAGCACAGATACGCAGTATTTT.

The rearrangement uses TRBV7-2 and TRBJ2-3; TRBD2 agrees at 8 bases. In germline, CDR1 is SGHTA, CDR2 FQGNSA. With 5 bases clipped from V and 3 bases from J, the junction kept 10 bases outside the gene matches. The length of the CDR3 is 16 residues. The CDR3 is CASSLTGTRGTDTQYF. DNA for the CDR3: TGTGCCAGCAGCCTGACCGGGACTAGGGGAACAGATACGCAGTATTTT.

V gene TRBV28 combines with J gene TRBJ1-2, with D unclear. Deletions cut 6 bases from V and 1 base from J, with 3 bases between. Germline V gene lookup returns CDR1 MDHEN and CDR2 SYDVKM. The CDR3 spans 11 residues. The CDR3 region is CASSINYGYTF. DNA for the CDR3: TGTGCCAGCAGCATTAACTATGGCTACACCTTC.

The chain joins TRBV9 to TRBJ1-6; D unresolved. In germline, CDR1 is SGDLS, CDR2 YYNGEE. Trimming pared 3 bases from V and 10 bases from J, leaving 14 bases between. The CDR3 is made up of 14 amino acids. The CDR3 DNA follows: TGTGCCAGCAGCGCAGGTTCGTCGAGCTCACCCCTCCACTTT. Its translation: CASSAGSSSSPLHF.

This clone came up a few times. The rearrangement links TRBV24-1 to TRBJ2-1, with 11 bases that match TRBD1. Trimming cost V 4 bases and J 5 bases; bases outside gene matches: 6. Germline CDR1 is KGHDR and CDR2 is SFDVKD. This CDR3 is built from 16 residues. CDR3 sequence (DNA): TGTGCCACCAGTGACCCTGGACAGGGGGCGGACAATGAGCAGTTCTTC. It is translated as CATSDPGQGADNEQFF.

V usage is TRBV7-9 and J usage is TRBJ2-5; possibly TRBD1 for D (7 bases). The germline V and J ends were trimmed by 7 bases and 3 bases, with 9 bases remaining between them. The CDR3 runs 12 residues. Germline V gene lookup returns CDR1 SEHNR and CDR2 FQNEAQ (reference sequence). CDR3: CASTRGEETQYF. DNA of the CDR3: TGTGCCAGCACCAGGGGGGAAGAGACCCAGTACTTC.

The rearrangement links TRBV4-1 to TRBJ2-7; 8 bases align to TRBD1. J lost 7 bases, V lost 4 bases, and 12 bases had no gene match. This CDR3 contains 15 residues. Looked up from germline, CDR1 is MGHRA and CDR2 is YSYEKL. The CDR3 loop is CASSPRQGTSWEQYF. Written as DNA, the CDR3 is TGCGCCAGCAGCCCCAGACAGGGGACCTCGTGGGAGCAGTACTTC.

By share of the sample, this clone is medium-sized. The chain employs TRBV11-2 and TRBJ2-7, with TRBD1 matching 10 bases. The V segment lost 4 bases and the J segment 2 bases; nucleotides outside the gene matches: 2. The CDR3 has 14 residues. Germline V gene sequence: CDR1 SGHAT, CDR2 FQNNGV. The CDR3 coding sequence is TGTGCCAGCAGCTCGGACAGGGGGACCTACGAGCAGTACTTC. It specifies CASSSDRGTYEQYF.

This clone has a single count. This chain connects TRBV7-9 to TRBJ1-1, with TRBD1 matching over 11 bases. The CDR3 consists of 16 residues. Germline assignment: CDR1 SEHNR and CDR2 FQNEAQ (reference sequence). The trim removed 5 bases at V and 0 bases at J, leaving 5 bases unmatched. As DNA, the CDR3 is TGTGCCAGCAGCCCGGGACAGGGGGTGTTGAACACTGAAGCTTTCTTT. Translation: CASSPGQGVLNTEAFF. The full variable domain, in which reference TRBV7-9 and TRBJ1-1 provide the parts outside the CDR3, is DTGVSQNPRHKITKRGQNVTFRCDPISEHNRLYWYRQTLGQGPEFLTYFQNEAQLEKSRLLSDRFSAERPKGSFSTLEIQRTEQGDSAMYLCASSPGQGVLNTEAFFGQGTRLTVV.